This TCR beta chain comes out of a study of response to subunit inactivated influenza vaccine. Overall study findings and caveats: It was the authors' suggestion that each seasonal influenza vaccination recruits few new T cells.

TCRdb reanalysed the RT-PCR reads using MiXCR and keeps one entry per CDR3 protein. The sample includes under 550,000 distinct CDR3 sequences, less than 10% of them seen just once. Note on this clonotype: Its matching antigen is unknown.

The V gene end was trimmed by 5 bases and the J gene end by 4 bases; junction bases not matched to a gene: 7. This CDR3 has 15 amino acids. CDR1 and CDR2 (germline): WSHSY, SAAADI. The sequencing used PBMCs from blood, collected roughly 24 months after vaccination. The rearrangement links TRBV10-2 to TRBJ2-1; 8 nucleotides agree with TRBD2. This sequence originates from a man between 50 and 70 years old who received an inactivated influenza vaccine. CDR3 amino acids: CASSHVVAGYNEQFF. The CDR3 DNA is TGCGCCAGCAGTCATGTAGTAGCGGGATACAATGAGCAGTTCTTC.